The present T cell receptor beta chain was sequenced within a study of T cells expressing NK-cell markers. Across the whole study: Sequencing covered eight donors, seven HCMV-seropositive and one seronegative. Study outcomes and limitations: Once again these clonotypes came out on top in the CD3+CD56-NKG2C+ fraction of a few donors.

As the method of synthesis, 5'RACE template switching with UMIs yielded TCR beta cDNA. For each CDR3 protein, TCRdb gives one entry from its re-call of the 5' RACE reads, without DNA. The sample totals roughly 150,000 distinct CDR3 sequences. On this clonotype: The antigen remains unidentified.

Per germline, CDR1 MNHEY and CDR2 SMNVEV (reference sequence). This CDR3 contains 15 residues. The chain is built from TRBV27 and TRBJ2-3; as DNA is missing, the TRBD1 call by TCRdb cannot be tested. This TCR came from a man aged 18-69 years in good health. Sequencing input: blood T cells: a sorted CD56 or NKG2C T cell subset, CD4+ or CD8+ T cells, or bulk PBMC T cells (not recorded which). The CDR3 protein is CASSLLGGAGDTQYF.